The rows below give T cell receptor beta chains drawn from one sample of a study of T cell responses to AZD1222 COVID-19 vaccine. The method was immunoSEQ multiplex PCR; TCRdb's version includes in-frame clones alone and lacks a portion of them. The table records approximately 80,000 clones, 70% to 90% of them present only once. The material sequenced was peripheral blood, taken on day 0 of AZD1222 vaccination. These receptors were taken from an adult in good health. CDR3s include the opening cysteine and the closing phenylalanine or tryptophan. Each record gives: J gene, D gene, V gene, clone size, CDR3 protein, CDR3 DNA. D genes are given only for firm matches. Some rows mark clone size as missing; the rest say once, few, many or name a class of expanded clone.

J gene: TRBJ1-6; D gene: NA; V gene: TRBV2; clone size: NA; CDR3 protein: CASRPASYNSPLHF; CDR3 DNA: TGTGCCAGCAGGCCAGCTTCCTATAATTCACCCCTCCACTTT
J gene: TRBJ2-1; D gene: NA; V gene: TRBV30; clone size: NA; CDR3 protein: CAWGAWRNWNEQFF; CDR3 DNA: TGTGCCTGGGGGGCTTGGCGGAATTGGAATGAGCAGTTCTTC
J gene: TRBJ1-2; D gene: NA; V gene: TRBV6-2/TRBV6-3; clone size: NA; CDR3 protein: CASSRPQHNYGYTF; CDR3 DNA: TGTGCCAGCAGTCGACCACAGCATAACTATGGCTACACCTTC
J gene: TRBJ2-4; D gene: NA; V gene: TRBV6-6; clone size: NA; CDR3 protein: CASSSASVPIVF; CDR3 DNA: TGTGCCAGCAGTTCCGCCTCCGTCCCCATAGTCTTC
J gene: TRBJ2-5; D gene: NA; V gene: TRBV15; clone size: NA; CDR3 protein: CATSREIGETQYF; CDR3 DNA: TGTGCCACCAGCAGAGAGATCGGGGAGACCCAGTACTTC
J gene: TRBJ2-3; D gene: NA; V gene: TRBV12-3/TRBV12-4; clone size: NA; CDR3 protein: CASSLGSEAQYF; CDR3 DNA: TGTGCCAGCAGTTTGGGGTCCGAGGCGCAGTATTTT
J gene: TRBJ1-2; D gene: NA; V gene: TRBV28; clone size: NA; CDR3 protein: CASSSVGYTF; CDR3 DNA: TGTGCCAGCAGTTCAGTGGGCTACACCTTC
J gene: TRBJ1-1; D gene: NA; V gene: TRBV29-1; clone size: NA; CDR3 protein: CSVEKAEAFF; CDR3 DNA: TGCAGCGTTGAAAAGGCTGAAGCTTTCTTT
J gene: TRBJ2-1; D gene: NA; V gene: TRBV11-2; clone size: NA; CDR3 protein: CASSLVGSYNEQFF; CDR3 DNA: TGTGCCAGCAGCTTAGTAGGCTCCTACAATGAGCAGTTCTTC
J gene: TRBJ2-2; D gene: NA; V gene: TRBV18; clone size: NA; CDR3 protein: CASSPQTGRTGELFF; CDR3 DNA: TGTGCCAGCTCACCGCAGACAGGCCGGACCGGGGAGCTGTTTTTT
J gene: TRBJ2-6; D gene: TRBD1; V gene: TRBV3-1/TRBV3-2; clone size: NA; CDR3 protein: CASSRTGGYSGANVLTF; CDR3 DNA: TGTGCCAGCAGCCGAACAGGGGGATACTCTGGGGCCAACGTCCTGACTTTC
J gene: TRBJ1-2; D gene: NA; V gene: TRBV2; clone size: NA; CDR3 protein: CASSDGGGYGYTF; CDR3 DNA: TGTGCCAGCAGTGATGGAGGGGGCTATGGCTACACCTTC
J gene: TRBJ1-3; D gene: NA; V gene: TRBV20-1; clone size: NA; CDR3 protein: CSASEGPGNTIYF; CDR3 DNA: TGCAGTGCTAGTGAGGGGCCTGGAAACACCATATATTTT
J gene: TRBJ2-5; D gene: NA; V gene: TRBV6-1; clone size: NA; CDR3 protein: CASSEGKGETGRETQYF; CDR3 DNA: TGTGCCAGCAGTGAAGGGAAGGGGGAAACAGGGCGAGAGACCCAGTACTTC
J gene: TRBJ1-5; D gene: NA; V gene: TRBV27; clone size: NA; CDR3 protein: CASSLLGGLDQPQHF; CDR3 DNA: TGTGCCAGCAGTTTATTGGGGGGCCTCGATCAGCCCCAGCATTTT
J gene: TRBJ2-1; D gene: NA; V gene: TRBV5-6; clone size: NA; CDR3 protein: CASSLDRARRSYNEQFF; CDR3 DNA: TGTGCCAGCAGCTTGGATCGGGCCAGACGAAGCTACAATGAGCAGTTCTTC
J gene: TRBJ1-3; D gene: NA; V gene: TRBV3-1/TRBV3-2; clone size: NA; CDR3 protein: CASSQAASGNTIYF; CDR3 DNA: TGTGCCAGCAGCCAGGCGGCCTCTGGAAACACCATATATTTT
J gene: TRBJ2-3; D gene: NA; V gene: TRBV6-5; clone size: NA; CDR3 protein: CASSYGQNTDTQYF; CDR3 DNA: TGTGCCAGCAGTTACGGCCAGAACACAGATACGCAGTATTTT
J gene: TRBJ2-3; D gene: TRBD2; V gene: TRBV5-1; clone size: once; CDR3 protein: CASSLALAGDTDTQYF; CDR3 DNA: TGCGCCAGCAGCTTGGCACTAGCGGGGGACACAGATACGCAGTATTTT
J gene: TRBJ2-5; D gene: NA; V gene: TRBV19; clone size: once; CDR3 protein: CASSPTTGLGETQYF; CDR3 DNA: TGTGCCAGTAGTCCAACCACAGGTTTGGGGGAGACCCAGTACTTC
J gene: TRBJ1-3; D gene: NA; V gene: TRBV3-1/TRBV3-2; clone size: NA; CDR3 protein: CASSQLDSSGNTIYF; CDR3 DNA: TGTGCCAGCAGCCAGCTCGATTCCTCTGGAAACACCATATATTTT
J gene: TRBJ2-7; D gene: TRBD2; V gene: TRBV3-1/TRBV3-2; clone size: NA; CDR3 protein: CASSQDPSGSREQYF; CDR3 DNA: TGTGCCAGCAGCCAAGACCCCAGCGGGAGTCGCGAGCAGTACTTC
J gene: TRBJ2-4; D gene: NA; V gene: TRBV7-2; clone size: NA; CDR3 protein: CASSYGQGGAKNIQYF; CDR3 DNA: TGTGCCAGCAGCTATGGGCAGGGGGGAGCCAAAAACATTCAGTACTTC
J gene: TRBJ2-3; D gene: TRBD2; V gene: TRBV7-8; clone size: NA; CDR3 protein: CASSLAMTSGGADTQYF; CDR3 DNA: TGTGCCAGCAGCTTAGCGATGACTAGCGGGGGGGCGGATACGCAGTATTTT
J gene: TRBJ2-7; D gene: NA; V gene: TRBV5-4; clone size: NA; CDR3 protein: CASSSDRKRQYF; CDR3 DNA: TGTGCCAGCAGCTCCGACAGGAAACGCCAGTACTTC
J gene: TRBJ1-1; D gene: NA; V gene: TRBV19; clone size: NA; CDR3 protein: CASSIGYTEAFF; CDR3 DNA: TGTGCCAGTAGTATAGGGTACACTGAAGCTTTCTTT
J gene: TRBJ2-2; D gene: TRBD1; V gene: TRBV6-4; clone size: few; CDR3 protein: CASSDKGAGGELFF; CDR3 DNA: TGTGCCAGCAGTGACAAGGGGGCAGGCGGGGAGCTGTTTTTT
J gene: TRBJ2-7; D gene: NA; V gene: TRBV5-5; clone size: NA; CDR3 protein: CASSSPSGSVIYEQYF; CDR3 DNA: TGTGCCAGCAGCTCCCCATCGGGGAGCGTCATCTACGAGCAGTACTTC
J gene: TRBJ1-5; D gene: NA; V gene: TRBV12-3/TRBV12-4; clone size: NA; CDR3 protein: CASSFYSNQPQHF; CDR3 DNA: TGTGCCAGCAGTTTTTATTCCAATCAGCCCCAGCATTTT
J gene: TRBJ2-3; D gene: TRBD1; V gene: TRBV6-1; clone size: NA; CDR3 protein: CASSEITWDRGMDTQYF; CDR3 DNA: TGTGCCAGCAGTGAAATCACATGGGACAGGGGCATGGATACGCAGTATTTT
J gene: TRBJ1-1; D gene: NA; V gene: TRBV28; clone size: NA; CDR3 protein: CASSLTTREGTEAFF; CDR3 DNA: TGTGCCAGCAGTTTGACGACCAGGGAGGGCACTGAAGCTTTCTTT
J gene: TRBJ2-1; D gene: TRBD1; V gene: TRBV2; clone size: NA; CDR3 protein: CASSSRQGTEQFF; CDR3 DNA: TGTGCCAGCAGTTCCCGACAGGGTACTGAGCAGTTCTTC
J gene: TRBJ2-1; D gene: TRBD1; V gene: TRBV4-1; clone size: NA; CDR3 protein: CASSHAGQGFGEQFF; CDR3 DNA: TGCGCCAGCAGCCACGCGGGACAGGGATTTGGTGAGCAGTTCTTC
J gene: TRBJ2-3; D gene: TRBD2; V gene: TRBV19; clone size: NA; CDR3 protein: CASSMSGGGGRDTQYF; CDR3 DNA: TGTGCCAGTAGTATGAGCGGGGGCGGGGGAAGAGATACGCAGTATTTT
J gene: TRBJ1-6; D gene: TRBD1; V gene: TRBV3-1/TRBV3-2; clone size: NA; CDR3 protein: CASSQSFRDRALHF; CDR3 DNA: TGTGCCAGCAGCCAATCCTTCCGGGACAGGGCTCTCCACTTT
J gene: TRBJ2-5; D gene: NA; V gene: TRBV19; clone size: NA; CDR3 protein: CASSPGATSQETQYF; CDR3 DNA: TGTGCCAGTAGTCCCGGTGCAACCTCCCAAGAGACCCAGTACTTC
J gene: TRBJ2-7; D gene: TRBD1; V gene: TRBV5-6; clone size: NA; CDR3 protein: CASSSLRDSLYEQYF; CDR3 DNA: TGTGCCAGCAGCTCACTCCGGGACAGCCTATACGAGCAGTACTTC
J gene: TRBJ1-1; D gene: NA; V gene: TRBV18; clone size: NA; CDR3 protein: CASSLTENTEAFF; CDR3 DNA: TGTGCCAGCTCTTTGACTGAGAACACTGAAGCTTTCTTT
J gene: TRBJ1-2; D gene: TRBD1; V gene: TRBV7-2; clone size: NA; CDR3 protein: CASSFYVQGSISYTF; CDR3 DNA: TGTGCCAGCAGCTTTTATGTACAGGGGAGTATTAGCTACACCTTC
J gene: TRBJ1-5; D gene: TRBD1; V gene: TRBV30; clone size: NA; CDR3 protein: CAWSLDRDQPQHF; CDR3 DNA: TGTGCCTGGAGTCTGGACAGGGATCAGCCCCAGCATTTT
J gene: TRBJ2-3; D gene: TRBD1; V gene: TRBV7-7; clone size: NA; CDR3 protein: CASSLGQGITDTQYF; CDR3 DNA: TGTGCCAGCAGCTTAGGACAGGGCATAACAGATACGCAGTATTTT
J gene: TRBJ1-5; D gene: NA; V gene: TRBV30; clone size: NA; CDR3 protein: CAWSVQGSGQPQHF; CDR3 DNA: TGTGCCTGGAGTGTACAGGGTTCCGGGCAGCCCCAGCATTTT
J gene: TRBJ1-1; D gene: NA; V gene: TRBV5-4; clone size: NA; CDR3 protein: CASSSVGGTEAFF; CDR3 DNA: TGTGCCAGCAGCTCAGTAGGGGGGACTGAAGCTTTCTTT
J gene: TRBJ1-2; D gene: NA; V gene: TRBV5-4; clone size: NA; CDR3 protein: CASSLSTDNYGYTF; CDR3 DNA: TGTGCCAGCAGCTTGTCGACGGATAACTATGGCTACACCTTC